The T cell receptor (beta chain) described here comes from a study of OX40 agonist ivuxolimab in advanced cancers. Regarding the study in general: Ivuxolimab was an agonistic, fully human IgG2 monoclonal antibody directed against OX40 (CD134), a costimulatory receptor. Intravenous ivuxolimab was administered to patients every 2 weeks at six dose levels: 0.01, 0.1, 0.3, 1.5, 3 and 10 mg/kg. Peripheral TCRbeta sequencing aimed to test whether ivuxolimab altered TCR sequence diversity and caused clonal T-cell expansion. Three dose-escalation patients achieved partial responses, one with hepatocellular carcinoma and two with cutaneous melanoma. Patients were allowed to have had prior anti-PD-1, anti-PD-L1 or anti-CTLA-4 therapy, and roughly 40% of the dose-escalation patients had been treated with checkpoint inhibitors. Of the 50 to 55 patients in dose escalation, around 19 had hepatocellular carcinoma, some 15 had melanoma, 9 had renal cell carcinoma and 9 had head and neck cancer. The paper reports the monotherapy dose-escalation portion (N of about 50 patients) of the phase I ivuxolimab trial. The dose-escalation cohort was around 83% male with a mean age of about 58 years, ranging from roughly 23 to 85.

Concerning this clone: Its antigen is still unknown. Per-base quality was not reported, and no clone a single base away is much larger than it.

To sequence the TCRbeta CDR3 region, genomic DNA was isolated from the sorted cells. The immunoSEQ Assay was used for sequencing of TCRbeta CDR3 regions. TCRdb limited this immuneACCESS table to in-frame rearrangements with V and J called. A share of clones is missing; checked studies link under half to unresolved V genes, and the rest is unexplained. For this sample there are 30,000 or so clones; roughly 83% appear just once. The ten largest clones take up about 15% of the sample. Germline trimming: 0 bases from V, 3 bases from J; junction bases outside gene matches: 2. For CDR1 and CDR2, the germline V gene lists SGHDT and YYEEEE. Including cysteine and phenylalanine, the CDR3 has 16 amino acids. CDR3 DNA is the only sequence kept; it has 48 bases, read in frame from the first base. The trial excluded patients who had a history of autoimmune disease or who were on systemic immunosuppression. Peripheral blood for TCR sequencing was drawn from every dose cohort at baseline, at cycle 4 day 1 and at cycle 7 day 1. The samples were drawn from a first-in-human, open-label, multicenter phase I dose-escalation trial of ivuxolimab. Adults with locally advanced or metastatic melanoma, renal cell carcinoma, hepatocellular carcinoma or head and neck squamous cell carcinoma were enrolled in the trial. Before TCR sequencing, CD4+ T cells and CD8+ T cells were sorted from peripheral blood as separate populations.

Broad study findings and their caveats: At doses of 0.1 to 3.0 mg/kg, clonal expansion of both CD4+ and CD8+ T cells in blood was seen between baseline and week 6. After ivuxolimab, more expanded clones were found on average in CD8+ T cells than in CD4+ T cells. Antigen specificity was not determined for the clonally expanded peripheral T cells. In the 0.1-3.0 mg/kg groups, partial responders had among the lowest normalized peripheral clonal expansion, particularly in CD8+ T cells. Low levels of normalized T-cell clonal expansion were also seen in some patients who did not respond.

The chain joins TRBV5-6 to TRBJ2-2; TRBD2 matches 10 bases in the middle. The sequence derives from an adult with an advanced solid tumor such as melanoma, head and neck, liver or kidney cancer. The sample was CD4+ or CD8+ T cells sorted from blood, taken in a trial of the OX40 agonist ivuxolimab. The CDR3 protein: CASSLVLAGDTGELFF. The DNA is as follows: TGTGCCAGCAGCTTGGTCCTAGCGGGGGACACCGGGGAGCTGTTTTTT. The variable domain in full, with residues beyond the CDR3 obtained from the reference TRBV5-6 and TRBJ2-2 genes, is DAGVTQSPTHLIKTRGQQVTLRCSPKSGHDTVSWYQQALGQGPQFIFQYYEEEERQRGNFPDRFSGHQFPNYSSELNVNALLLGDSALYLCASSLVLAGDTGELFFGEGSRLTVL.